This is a list of T cell receptor beta chains from one sample in a study of radiation and T cells in renal cell carcinoma. The data were produced by immunoSEQ multiplex PCR, yet TCRdb's version contains in-frame clones alone and is incomplete. Among about 24,000 clones listed, more than 40% were seen once. This specimen was tumor tissue, taken from a patient whose treatment included radiotherapy and nephrectomy. These receptors came from a woman between 45 and 60 years old with renal cell carcinoma. Both conserved end residues are part of each CDR3. The D gene is left open where the match is weak. Part of the rows lack a size; the others show once, few, many or a class for expanded clones.

size,J,D,V,CDR3,DNA
NA,TRBJ1-5,TRBD1,TRBV6-1,CASSVDRASNQPQHF,TGTGCCAGCAGTGTAGACAGGGCAAGCAATCAGCCCCAGCATTTT
few,TRBJ2-7,NA,TRBV7-8,CASSSHYEQYF,TGTGCCAGCAGCTCCCACTACGAGCAGTACTTC
NA,TRBJ1-2,NA,TRBV19,CASSPPRDHNYGYTF,TGTGCCAGTAGTCCCCCCCGGGACCACAACTATGGCTACACCTTC
NA,TRBJ1-2,TRBD1,TRBV6-5,CASSSTGTGGFF,TGTGCCAGCAGTTCCACCGGGACAGGGGGATTCTTC
once,TRBJ2-7,NA,TRBV13,CASSLPSENEQYF,TGTGCCAGCAGCTTACCTAGCGAGAACGAGCAGTACTTC
few,TRBJ1-1,NA,TRBV5-8,CASSLGRAATEAFF,TGTGCCAGCAGCTTGGGAAGGGCGGCCACTGAAGCTTTCTTT
NA,TRBJ1-1,TRBD1,TRBV5-1,CASSGLGQGAEAFF,TGCGCCAGCAGCGGTCTCGGACAGGGTGCTGAAGCTTTCTTT
NA,TRBJ2-2,NA,TRBV2,CASSGVVTGELFF,TGTGCCAGCAGCGGCGTAGTAACCGGGGAGCTGTTTTTT
few,TRBJ1-2,TRBD1,TRBV7-2,CASSLAKGADYGYTF,TGTGCCAGCAGCTTAGCGAAGGGGGCTGACTATGGCTACACCTTC
NA,TRBJ2-3,TRBD1,TRBV7-3,CASSPGTATDTQYF,TGTGCCAGCAGCCCAGGGACAGCCACAGATACGCAGTATTTT
NA,TRBJ1-5,TRBD1,TRBV15,CATSKLDREGQPQHF,TGTGCCACCAGCAAACTCGACAGGGAAGGCCAGCCCCAGCATTTT
NA,TRBJ2-5,NA,TRBV20-1,CSAGGPETQYF,TGCAGTGCTGGGGGGCCGGAGACCCAGTACTTC
few,TRBJ2-7,TRBD2,TRBV13,CASSSSREGSTGQYF,TGTGCCAGCAGCTCCTCCCGGGAGGGGTCTACGGGGCAGTACTTC
few,TRBJ2-1,TRBD1,TRBV7-9,CASSSQGARFF,TGTGCCAGCAGCTCCCAGGGGGCGAGGTTCTTC
NA,TRBJ1-2,NA,TRBV9,CASSVTGTAGNGYTF,TGTGCCAGCAGCGTAACAGGGACCGCTGGGAATGGCTACACCTTC
NA,TRBJ1-5,NA,TRBV2,CASSVDGYSNQPQHF,TGTGCCAGCAGTGTGGACGGATATAGCAATCAGCCCCAGCATTTT
once,TRBJ1-1,NA,TRBV7-2,CASSPTLGGTEAFF,TGTGCCAGCAGCCCTACCCTCGGGGGGACTGAAGCTTTCTTT
NA,TRBJ2-7,NA,TRBV5-4,CASSLGSDRIYEQYF,TGTGCCAGCAGCTTGGGTAGCGACAGGATCTACGAGCAGTACTTC
NA,TRBJ2-1,TRBD2,TRBV9,CASSVLAGGPGNEQFF,TGTGCCAGCAGCGTATTAGCGGGGGGGCCTGGCAATGAGCAGTTCTTC
NA,TRBJ2-3,NA,TRBV6-6,CASSYLGEGTDTQYF,TGTGCCAGCAGTTACCTCGGGGAAGGCACAGATACGCAGTATTTT
once,TRBJ2-1,NA,TRBV29-1,CSVGQGYNEQFF,TGCAGCGTTGGGCAGGGGTACAATGAGCAGTTCTTC
NA,TRBJ1-2,NA,TRBV4-1,CASSQERTGNYGYTF,TGCGCCAGCAGCCAAGAAAGAACAGGGAACTATGGCTACACCTTC
once,TRBJ1-6,TRBD1,TRBV5-4,CASSRDRGNSPLHF,TGTGCCAGCAGCCGGGACAGGGGTAATTCACCCCTCCACTTT
NA,TRBJ2-1,TRBD2,TRBV7-9,CASSGNIAGTYNEQFF,TGTGCCAGCAGCGGTAATATAGCGGGGACCTACAATGAGCAGTTCTTC